This is a list of T cell receptor beta chains from one sample in a study of OX40 agonist ivuxolimab in advanced cancers. The assay was immunoSEQ multiplex PCR, and TCRdb's table has in-frame clones only and misses some. The sample lists about 50,000 clones; 89% were seen once. The sample in question was CD4+ or CD8+ T cells sorted from blood, obtained in a trial of the OX40 agonist ivuxolimab. These receptors were collected from an adult with an advanced solid tumor such as melanoma, head and neck, liver or kidney cancer. Each CDR3 is given with its conserved first and last residue. The order of the fields is J gene, clone size, V gene, D gene, CDR3 DNA, CDR3 protein. D genes are given only for firm matches. Part of the rows lack a size; the others show once, few, many or a class for expanded clones.

j_call: TRBJ2-1; clone_size: -; v_call: TRBV28; d_call: TRBD2; cdr3_nt: TGTGCCAGCAGTCTCCGGGGGGGACTAGCGGAAGTGGAGGTGTTCTTC; cdr3_aa: CASSLRGGLAEVEVFF
j_call: TRBJ1-1; clone_size: -; v_call: TRBV7-8; d_call: TRBD1; cdr3_nt: TGTGCCAGCAGCTTATGGAGGGACAGGGACACTGAAGCTTTCTTT; cdr3_aa: CASSLWRDRDTEAFF
j_call: TRBJ2-5; clone_size: -; v_call: TRBV4-1; d_call: -; cdr3_nt: TGCGCCAGCAGCCAAGGAGTTAGAGGGGCCCAAGAGACCCAGTACTTC; cdr3_aa: CASSQGVRGAQETQYF
j_call: TRBJ2-1; clone_size: -; v_call: TRBV9; d_call: -; cdr3_nt: TGTGCCAGCAGCGTATTGGGTTCTCGGGGAAACGAGCAGTTCTTC; cdr3_aa: CASSVLGSRGNEQFF
j_call: TRBJ1-1; clone_size: -; v_call: TRBV15; d_call: -; cdr3_nt: TGTGCCACCAGCATCGGACTGAACACTGAAGCTTTCTTT; cdr3_aa: CATSIGLNTEAFF
j_call: TRBJ2-7; clone_size: -; v_call: TRBV2; d_call: TRBD1; cdr3_nt: TGTGCCAGCAGTGATCCAGGGGGCGTATACGAGCAGTACTTC; cdr3_aa: CASSDPGGVYEQYF
j_call: TRBJ1-1; clone_size: -; v_call: TRBV28; d_call: -; cdr3_nt: TGTGCCAGCAGTTTGCGGGGCTCGAACACTGAAGCTTTCTTT; cdr3_aa: CASSLRGSNTEAFF
j_call: TRBJ1-3; clone_size: -; v_call: TRBV14; d_call: -; cdr3_nt: TGTGCCAGCAGCCAAGGTCTCGGCGGGCTCTCTGGAAACACCATATATTTT; cdr3_aa: CASSQGLGGLSGNTIYF
j_call: TRBJ1-2; clone_size: -; v_call: TRBV19; d_call: -; cdr3_nt: TGTGCCAGTAGTTGGGGTACCGGGGTCTTGGCATTAGACTATGGCTACACCTTC; cdr3_aa: CASSWGTGVLALDYGYTF
j_call: TRBJ1-1; clone_size: -; v_call: TRBV11-2; d_call: TRBD1; cdr3_nt: TGTGCCAGCAGCTCGCCGGGACAGATGAACACTGAAGCTTTCTTT; cdr3_aa: CASSSPGQMNTEAFF
j_call: TRBJ1-4; clone_size: -; v_call: TRBV5-4; d_call: TRBD1; cdr3_nt: TGTGCCAGCAGCCCGGAGACAGGGGGCCCTGAAAAACTGTTTTTT; cdr3_aa: CASSPETGGPEKLFF
j_call: TRBJ2-3; clone_size: -; v_call: TRBV19; d_call: -; cdr3_nt: TGTGCCAGTAGTATAACCACAGATACGCAGTATTTT; cdr3_aa: CASSITTDTQYF
j_call: TRBJ2-1; clone_size: -; v_call: TRBV7-7; d_call: TRBD1; cdr3_nt: TGTGCCAGCAGCCCAGGGACAGGGAGGGAGCAGTTCTTC; cdr3_aa: CASSPGTGREQFF
j_call: TRBJ1-1; clone_size: -; v_call: TRBV19; d_call: -; cdr3_nt: TGTGCCAGTGGACAGATGAACACTGAAGCTTTCTTT; cdr3_aa: CASGQMNTEAFF
j_call: TRBJ1-1; clone_size: medium-sized; v_call: TRBV28; d_call: -; cdr3_nt: TGTGCCAGCAGTATCCAGGGGTCGGGCACTGAAGCTTTCTTT; cdr3_aa: CASSIQGSGTEAFF
j_call: TRBJ2-1; clone_size: once; v_call: TRBV7-9; d_call: -; cdr3_nt: TGTGCCAGCAGCTTAGGTTTCAATGAGCAGTTCTTC; cdr3_aa: CASSLGFNEQFF
j_call: TRBJ2-1; clone_size: -; v_call: TRBV12-5; d_call: -; cdr3_nt: TGTGCTAGTGGTTTGGTCTACAATGAGCAGTTCTTC; cdr3_aa: CASGLVYNEQFF
j_call: TRBJ1-1; clone_size: -; v_call: TRBV30; d_call: -; cdr3_nt: TGTGCCTGGAGCCACCAGGGTTTTGAAGCTTTCTTT; cdr3_aa: CAWSHQGFEAFF
j_call: TRBJ1-5; clone_size: -; v_call: TRBV27; d_call: TRBD1; cdr3_nt: TGTGCCAGCAGTTGGGGGACAGGCAATCAGCCCCAGCATTTT; cdr3_aa: CASSWGTGNQPQHF
j_call: TRBJ1-1; clone_size: -; v_call: TRBV28; d_call: -; cdr3_nt: TGTGCCAGCAGTTTTATTAAGGGGATGACCACTGAAGCTTTCTTT; cdr3_aa: CASSFIKGMTTEAFF
j_call: TRBJ1-2; clone_size: -; v_call: TRBV10-3; d_call: TRBD1; cdr3_nt: TGTGCCCCGACCGGAGGGGGCCATCCTCGGATACCACTATGTGGCTACACCTTC; cdr3_aa: CAPTGGGHPRIPLCGYTF
j_call: TRBJ2-5; clone_size: -; v_call: TRBV6-5; d_call: TRBD2; cdr3_nt: TGTGCCAGCAGTCATAGCGGGGGGACCCAAGAGACCCAGTACTTC; cdr3_aa: CASSHSGGTQETQYF
j_call: TRBJ2-2; clone_size: -; v_call: TRBV6-5; d_call: -; cdr3_nt: TGTGCCAGCAGTTACGGGCTAGGGGACACCGGGGAGCTGTTTTTT; cdr3_aa: CASSYGLGDTGELFF
j_call: TRBJ2-7; clone_size: few; v_call: TRBV20-1; d_call: -; cdr3_nt: TGCAGTGCTAGATTGGGCTACGAGCAGTACTTC; cdr3_aa: CSARLGYEQYF
j_call: TRBJ1-3; clone_size: -; v_call: TRBV11-3; d_call: -; cdr3_nt: TGTGCCAGCAGCTCTAACCGGGAGGAAACTGGAAACACCATATATTTT; cdr3_aa: CASSSNREETGNTIYF
j_call: TRBJ1-1; clone_size: -; v_call: TRBV19; d_call: -; cdr3_nt: TGTGCCAGTAGCATTGGGTGGTCTGAAGCTTTCTTT; cdr3_aa: CASSIGWSEAFF
j_call: TRBJ2-2; clone_size: -; v_call: TRBV6-6; d_call: -; cdr3_nt: TGTGCCAGCAGCGGTCTCGTCAGGCCCGGGGAGCTGTTTTTT; cdr3_aa: CASSGLVRPGELFF
j_call: TRBJ2-7; clone_size: once; v_call: TRBV7-8; d_call: -; cdr3_nt: TGTGCCAGCAGCTTACCGGGATCCTACGAGCAGTACTTC; cdr3_aa: CASSLPGSYEQYF
j_call: TRBJ2-7; clone_size: -; v_call: TRBV5-8; d_call: -; cdr3_nt: TGTGCCAGCAGCTTGGAGCTAATTAAATACGAGCAGTACTTC; cdr3_aa: CASSLELIKYEQYF
j_call: TRBJ2-1; clone_size: -; v_call: TRBV9; d_call: -; cdr3_nt: TGTGCCACCGGCGCGCTCAATGAGCAGTTCTTC; cdr3_aa: CATGALNEQFF
j_call: TRBJ2-7; clone_size: -; v_call: TRBV19; d_call: TRBD2; cdr3_nt: TGTGCCAGTAGTAACGGACTAGCGGGAGAGGGGGAGCAGTACTTC; cdr3_aa: CASSNGLAGEGEQYF
j_call: TRBJ2-1; clone_size: -; v_call: TRBV10-3; d_call: TRBD1; cdr3_nt: TGTGCCATCAGTGGCCCGGACAGGGGGCTTTTAAATGAGCAGTTCTTC; cdr3_aa: CAISGPDRGLLNEQFF
j_call: TRBJ2-7; clone_size: -; v_call: TRBV6-5; d_call: TRBD1; cdr3_nt: TGTGCCAGCAGCCAGGGGGACAACGAGCAGTACTTC; cdr3_aa: CASSQGDNEQYF
j_call: TRBJ1-1; clone_size: once; v_call: TRBV28; d_call: -; cdr3_nt: TGTGCCAGCAGTTTGTACCTCAGGGAAGCTTTCTTT; cdr3_aa: CASSLYLREAFF
j_call: TRBJ2-1; clone_size: -; v_call: TRBV7-9; d_call: TRBD2; cdr3_nt: TGTGCCAGCAGCTTAATAGCGGGAGTTGAGCAGTTCTTC; cdr3_aa: CASSLIAGVEQFF
j_call: TRBJ1-1; clone_size: -; v_call: TRBV27; d_call: -; cdr3_nt: TGTGCCAGCAGTCTCCGGACAGCGGTGAACACTGAAGCTTTCTTT; cdr3_aa: CASSLRTAVNTEAFF
j_call: TRBJ1-5; clone_size: -; v_call: TRBV10-1; d_call: -; cdr3_nt: TGCGCCAGCAGTGTCAGCCCGGAGCAGCCCCAGCATTTT; cdr3_aa: CASSVSPEQPQHF
j_call: TRBJ1-4; clone_size: -; v_call: TRBV5-1; d_call: -; cdr3_nt: TGCGCCAGCAGCTTGGGGACCCTTGGCGGGTATGGTGAAAAACTGTTTTTT; cdr3_aa: CASSLGTLGGYGEKLFF
j_call: TRBJ1-1; clone_size: -; v_call: TRBV7-8; d_call: -; cdr3_nt: TGTGCCAGCATCTATCTGGAGGGGGGTCGAACTGAAGCTTTCTTT; cdr3_aa: CASIYLEGGRTEAFF
j_call: TRBJ2-3; clone_size: -; v_call: TRBV29-1; d_call: TRBD2; cdr3_nt: TGCAGCGTCGAAGCGGGGACAGATACGCAGTATTTT; cdr3_aa: CSVEAGTDTQYF
j_call: TRBJ1-4; clone_size: -; v_call: TRBV7-9; d_call: TRBD1; cdr3_nt: TGTGCCAGCAGGGACTTACAGGGGGTAGCTGAAAAACTGTTTTTT; cdr3_aa: CASRDLQGVAEKLFF
j_call: TRBJ2-2; clone_size: -; v_call: TRBV29-1; d_call: -; cdr3_nt: TGCAGCGTTGAAGAGTACGGGGAGCTGTTTTTT; cdr3_aa: CSVEEYGELFF
j_call: TRBJ1-1; clone_size: -; v_call: TRBV11-1; d_call: -; cdr3_nt: TGTGCCAGCAGCTTAATGAACACTGAAGCTTTCTTT; cdr3_aa: CASSLMNTEAFF
j_call: TRBJ1-1; clone_size: -; v_call: TRBV16; d_call: TRBD1; cdr3_nt: TGTGCCAGCAGCCAGTGGACAGGGAGGGCCACTGAAGCTTTCTTT; cdr3_aa: CASSQWTGRATEAFF
j_call: TRBJ1-3; clone_size: -; v_call: TRBV11-2; d_call: TRBD1; cdr3_nt: TGTGCCAGCAGCTTTAGACAGGGAGGTACAGGAAACACCATATATTTT; cdr3_aa: CASSFRQGGTGNTIYF
j_call: TRBJ2-1; clone_size: -; v_call: TRBV7-3; d_call: TRBD2; cdr3_nt: TGTGCCAGCAGCTTGTTCGGAGCGGGAGGTGCTGACTATGAGCAGTTCTTC; cdr3_aa: CASSLFGAGGADYEQFF
j_call: TRBJ2-1; clone_size: -; v_call: TRBV7-6; d_call: -; cdr3_nt: TGTGCCAGCAGCTTAGATGGTACGGGCCCCCTCTCCTACAATGAGCAGTTCTTC; cdr3_aa: CASSLDGTGPLSYNEQFF
j_call: TRBJ1-1; clone_size: -; v_call: TRBV19; d_call: -; cdr3_nt: TGTGCCAGTGGGACCACAGGGCGCACTGAAGCTTTCTTT; cdr3_aa: CASGTTGRTEAFF
j_call: TRBJ2-3; clone_size: -; v_call: TRBV7-9; d_call: TRBD2; cdr3_nt: TGTGCCGGAAAGCGGGAGGAAACAGATACGCAGTATTTT; cdr3_aa: CAGKREETDTQYF
j_call: TRBJ1-1; clone_size: -; v_call: TRBV5-1; d_call: -; cdr3_nt: TGCGCCAGCAGCTTGGAGTCCCTAGGTTACACTGAAGCTTTCTTT; cdr3_aa: CASSLESLGYTEAFF
j_call: TRBJ2-2; clone_size: -; v_call: TRBV27; d_call: -; cdr3_nt: TGTGCCAGCAGTTTAATTATCACCGGGGAGCTGTTTTTT; cdr3_aa: CASSLIITGELFF
j_call: TRBJ2-1; clone_size: -; v_call: TRBV7-9; d_call: TRBD2; cdr3_nt: TGTGCCAGCAGCTCCCCAGGGACTAGTTACAATGAGCAGTTCTTC; cdr3_aa: CASSSPGTSYNEQFF
j_call: TRBJ1-1; clone_size: -; v_call: TRBV7-6; d_call: TRBD1; cdr3_nt: TGTGCCAGCAGCTTAGCTGGGACAGCAACTGAAGCTTTCTTT; cdr3_aa: CASSLAGTATEAFF
j_call: TRBJ2-1; clone_size: few; v_call: TRBV7-3; d_call: TRBD2; cdr3_nt: TGTGCCAGCAGCTTCGGGACTAGCTCCTTGGATGAGCAGTTCTTC; cdr3_aa: CASSFGTSSLDEQFF